These 20 T cell receptor beta chains were all obtained from the same sample, sequenced in a study of CD8 T cells in ankylosing spondylitis. TCRdb re-called the 5' RACE reads through MiXCR, storing one row per CDR3 protein. The data contain about 800,000 distinct CDR3 sequences, about 12% of them singletons. No antigens are known for them. Study-wide points: It appeared that ankylosing spondylitis blood was characterized by a TCR beta motif of seven or eight highly homologous variants.

Sequences were obtained from blood, either unsorted or a sorted T cell fraction (not recorded which). These receptors all come from a male donor with ankylosing spondylitis.

The genes are TRBV2 and TRBJ2-1, with D possibly TRBD2 on 6 matching bases. The CDR3 spans 15 residues. Germline lookup yields CDR1 SNHLY and CDR2 FYNNEI. V was shortened by 7 bases and J by 8 bases, with 21 bases between the two germline ends. CDR3 sequence: CASTQPGLLRDEQFF. The DNA for the CDR3 is TGTGCCAGCACCCAGCCGGGACTCCTCCGTGATGAGCAGTTCTTC. The full variable domain, completed using reference TRBV2 and TRBJ2-1, is EPEVTQTPSHQVTQMGQEVILRCVPISNHLYFYWYRQILGQKVEFLVSFYNNEISEKSEIFDDQFSVERPDGSNFTLKIRSTKLEDSAMYFCASTQPGLLRDEQFFGPGTRLTVL.

The chain joins TRBV7-2 to TRBJ1-2; the D gene is possibly TRBD1 (6 bases). The V gene lost 3 bases and the J gene lost 5 bases, with 16 bases spanning the gap. The V gene's germline CDR1 is SGHTA and CDR2 FQGNSA. The CDR3 runs 15 residues. The CDR3 coding sequence is TGTGCCAGCAGCTTGTATCAGGGGTTTGTTTATGGCTACACCTTC. This codes for CASSLYQGFVYGYTF.

V is TRBV24-1 and J is TRBJ1-1; D might be TRBD1 (5 bases). The CDR3 runs to 13 residues. The germline CDR1 and CDR2 sequences are KGHDR and SFDVKD. Deletions cut 4 bases from V and 8 bases from J, with 13 bases between. The CDR3 DNA is TGTGCCACCAGTGACTCCCGACAGAGAGAAGCTTTCTTT. It translates to CATSDSRQREAFF.

This chain joins TRBV12-3 or TRBV12-4 and TRBJ2-1; 9 bases line up with TRBD2. The CDR3 loop spans 16 amino acids. J lost 0 bases, V lost 7 bases, and 7 bases had no gene match. CDR3 sequence (DNA): TGTGCCAGCAACCTGGATAGCGGGAGCTCCTACAATGAGCAGTTCTTC. It codes for CASNLDSGSSYNEQFF.

This clonotype was counted at least ten times. The chain recombines TRBV20-1 with TRBJ2-2, with D possibly matching TRBD1 (6 bases). Germline CDR1 and CDR2: DFQATT and SNEGSKA (reference sequence). The germline V and J ends were trimmed by 3 bases and 1 base, with 9 bases remaining between them. This CDR3 has 14 residues. CDR3 in amino acids: CSASPGQNTGELFF. The CDR3 nucleotides read TGCAGTGCTAGTCCGGGACAGAACACCGGGGAGCTGTTTTTT.

The chain has TRBV4-3 and TRBJ1-2, with D possibly being TRBD1 (5 bases). This CDR3 comprises 15 residues. With 0 bases removed from V and 4 bases from J, the gap between germline ends came to 12 bases. Germline CDR1 is LGHNA and CDR2 is YSLEER. The CDR3 DNA is TGCGCCAGCAGCCAAGATTACAGGTCCTTCTATGGCTACACCTTC. Its translation: CASSQDYRSFYGYTF.

This clonotype occurred a few times. The V gene is TRBV5-1, the J gene TRBJ2-2; the match to TRBD2 covers 8 bases. The CDR3 totals 17 residues. The V segment lost 4 bases and the J segment 4 bases; nucleotides outside the gene matches: 12. Germline V gives CDR1 SGHRS, CDR2 YFSETQ. The CDR3 loop reads CASSPLGGGLSTGELFF. The CDR3 nucleotides are TGCGCCAGCAGCCCCCTCGGGGGGGGGCTGAGCACCGGGGAGCTGTTTTTT.

This clonotype occurred a few times. This sequence joins TRBV7-9 and TRBJ1-6; 9 bases line up with TRBD1. CDR1 is SEHNR and CDR2 is FQNEAQ in the germline V gene (reference sequence). With 7 bases clipped from V and 6 bases from J, the junction kept 13 bases outside the gene matches. The CDR3 sequence is 17 residues long. The CDR3 sequence is CASTQPGQGSINSPLHF. In DNA, the CDR3 is TGTGCCAGCACCCAACCCGGACAGGGGTCGATTAATTCACCCCTCCACTTT.

This chain joins TRBV27 and TRBJ2-3, with a possible D match to TRBD2 (6 bases). V shed 5 bases and J shed 7 bases, with 16 bases lying between them. This CDR3 is 14 amino acids long. CDR1 is MNHEY and CDR2 is SMNVEV in the germline V gene (reference sequence). The CDR3 DNA follows: TGTGCCAGCAGTCCTCTCTCACTAGCCCATACGCAGTATTTT. Translated: CASSPLSLAHTQYF.

Only a few counts were recorded for this clonotype. The chain combines TRBV4-2 with TRBJ1-2; no firm D call. V was trimmed by 7 bases and J by 4 bases, leaving 10 bases between them. Per the germline V gene, CDR1 is LGHNA and CDR2 is YNFKEQ. CDR3 length: 12 residues. The DNA of the CDR3 is TGTGCCAGCACCTCACTGTTCTATGGCTACACCTTC. Protein product: CASTSLFYGYTF.

There are many counts of this clonotype. J is TRBJ2-7 and V is TRBV12-3 or TRBV12-4; 12 bases agree with TRBD1. This CDR3 is 15 amino acids long. V shed 5 bases and J 4 bases; nucleotides not matched to a gene: 6. The chain's CDR3 is CASSKGTGGWYEQYF. The CDR3 DNA follows: TGTGCCAGCAGTAAAGGGACAGGGGGCTGGTACGAGCAGTACTTC.

This clonotype appeared a few times. The chain joins TRBV28 to TRBJ2-7, with D uncertain. V lost 2 bases and J 4 bases, leaving 15 bases between the germline ends. Germline CDR1 MDHEN, CDR2 SYDVKM. The CDR3 totals 15 residues. The CDR3 loop is CASSLLARPPYEQYF. The CDR3, as DNA: TGTGCCAGCAGTTTACTGGCCCGCCCACCTTACGAGCAGTACTTC.

V is TRBV20-1 and J is TRBJ2-3; D is perhaps TRBD1 (7 bases). This CDR3 is built from 14 residues. Germline CDR1 is DFQATT and CDR2 is SNEGSKA (reference sequence). Trimming cost V 6 bases and J 0 bases, with 13 bases left between them. CDR3 in DNA: TGCAGTGCCCAGGGGGGCGGAAGCACAGATACGCAGTATTTT. Amino acid sequence: CSAQGGGSTDTQYF.

This clonotype appeared many times. The rearrangement joins TRBV10-3 to TRBJ2-7, with 7 bases that match TRBD1. V shed 7 bases, J shed 2 bases, and the junction held 11 bases outside the gene matches. This CDR3 has 15 residues. Germline CDR1 and CDR2: ENHRY and SYGVKD. The CDR3 coding sequence is TGTGCCATCAAATCGGACAGGATCCCCACCTACGAGCAGTACTTC. It encodes CAIKSDRIPTYEQYF.

At least ten counts were recorded for this clonotype. The chain joins TRBV29-1 to TRBJ1-5, with D maybe TRBD1 (5 bases). CDR3 length equals 13 residues. V shed 5 bases and J shed 2 bases, with 10 bases lying between them. Germline CDR1 and CDR2: SQVTM and ANQGSEA. The CDR3 is CSVSRGGNQPQHF. For the CDR3, the DNA is TGCAGCGTTAGTAGGGGTGGCAATCAGCCCCAGCATTTT.

The V gene is TRBV5-1, the J gene TRBJ2-3; D is undetermined. Trimming shortened V by 2 bases and J by 6 bases, and 13 bases separated the two germline ends. CDR3 length equals 14 residues. Germline CDR1 and CDR2: SGHRS and YFSETQ. The CDR3 region is CASSFPDSRDTQYF. In DNA, the CDR3 is TGCGCCAGCAGCTTCCCAGATAGTAGGGATACGCAGTATTTT.

The chain combines TRBV6-2 or TRBV6-3 with TRBJ2-5; D perhaps matches TRBD1 (5 bases). Deletions cut 0 bases from V and 13 bases from J, with 9 bases between. Per germline, CDR1 MNHEY and CDR2 SVGEGT. The CDR3 contains 11 residues. The CDR3: CASSYSGPSYF. CDR3 nucleotides: TGTGCCAGCAGTTACTCGGGGCCTTCGTACTTC.

This clonotype was recorded a few times. The genes are TRBV5-1 and TRBJ1-2; 7 bases are shared with TRBD1. The germline CDR1 and CDR2 sequences are SGHRS and YFSETQ. This CDR3 spans 13 amino acids. With 4 bases clipped from V and 7 bases from J, the junction kept 7 bases outside the gene matches. CDR3 nucleotide sequence: TGCGCCAGCAGCAACGGACAGGAGCGTGGCTACACCTTC. This gives the protein CASSNGQERGYTF.

This clonotype was observed at least ten times. The chain recombines TRBV20-1 with TRBJ2-3; D unclear. Looked up from germline, CDR1 is DFQATT and CDR2 is SNEGSKA (reference sequence). Trimming removed 1 base from V and 2 bases from J, with 7 bases in between. CDR3 length equals 13 residues. CDR3 in DNA: TGCAGTGCTAGAGCCCCCTTCACAGATACGCAGTATTTT. It translates to CSARAPFTDTQYF.

This sequence joins TRBV11-3 and TRBJ2-1, with D possibly called TRBD1 or TRBD2 (5 bases each). Germline-derived CDR1 and CDR2 are SGHNT and YENEEA. The CDR3 contains 14 residues. V was shortened by 5 bases and J by 9 bases, with 17 bases between the two germline ends. The CDR3 protein is CASSRDPPPSEQFF. The CDR3 DNA follows: TGTGCCAGCAGCCGGGACCCGCCTCCTAGTGAGCAGTTCTTC.